The 30 T cell receptor beta chains below come from one sample, sequenced in a study of radiotherapy plus CTLA-4 blockade in lung cancer. Some clones are missing from TCRdb's copy, which holds only in-frame ones; the method was immunoSEQ multiplex PCR. The sample shows 130,000 or so clones, about 90% of them seen only once. Sample: peripheral blood, taken from a patient treated with radiotherapy plus ipilimumab. The origin of the receptors is a human donor with non-small cell lung cancer that progressed on radiotherapy plus ipilimumab.

The chain uses TRBV18 and TRBJ2-7; the match to TRBD1 covers 9 bases. Germline lookup yields CDR1 KGHSH and CDR2 LQKENI. Losses at the gene ends were 6 bases for V and 1 base for J; bases not matched to a gene: 7. The CDR3 has 15 amino acids. For the CDR3, the DNA is TGTGCCAGCTCGTCAACGGGACAGGGTTCCTACGAGCAGTACTTC. Amino acids: CASSSTGQGSYEQYF.

The chain employs TRBV9 and TRBJ1-2, with 7 bases lining up with TRBD1. Germline V gene sequence: CDR1 SGDLS, CDR2 YYNGEE. The ends lost 0 bases at V and 6 bases at J; junction bases unmatched: 2. This CDR3 is 13 amino acids long. CDR3 protein: CASSVGQGNGYTF. For the CDR3, the DNA is TGTGCCAGCAGCGTAGGACAGGGTAATGGCTACACCTTC.

This chain connects TRBV7-2 to TRBJ2-1, with D possibly TRBD2 on 6 matching bases. The germline V and J ends were trimmed by 1 base and 5 bases, with 9 bases remaining between them. CDR1 is SGHTA and CDR2 is FQGNSA in the germline V gene. The CDR3 has 14 amino acids. In DNA, the CDR3 is TGTGCCAGCAGCTTAGGGGGGGTTAACAATGAGCAGTTCTTC. Its protein is CASSLGGVNNEQFF.

The rearrangement joins TRBV19 to TRBJ1-5; the D is unclear. V was pared by 5 bases and J by 5 bases, with 16 bases between. The germline V gene has CDR1 LNHDA and CDR2 SQIVND (reference sequence). CDR3 length equals 15 residues. The CDR3 spells CASSLATQTDQPQHF. CDR3 bases: TGTGCCAGTAGTTTAGCAACCCAGACCGATCAGCCCCAGCATTTT.

By proportion, this clone is medium-sized (0.01 to 0.1%). The chain uses TRBV10-2 and TRBJ2-1; no clear D gene. The CDR3 runs 14 residues. Germline V CDR1 and CDR2: WSHSY, SAAADI. With 0 bases removed from V and 5 bases from J, the gap between germline ends came to 8 bases. The CDR3 protein is CASSESGTHNEQFF. As DNA, the CDR3 is TGCGCCAGCAGTGAGTCCGGCACTCACAATGAGCAGTTCTTC.

This clone was counted a single time. The chain couples TRBV11-3 to TRBJ2-7; D is uncertain. CDR3 size: 14 residues. Germline CDR1 is SGHNT and CDR2 is YENEEA. V lost 5 bases and J 4 bases, leaving 15 bases between the germline ends. The chain's CDR3 is CASSAGPVTYEQYF. The DNA of the CDR3 is TGTGCCAGCAGCGCCGGGCCAGTGACATACGAGCAGTACTTC.

This chain links TRBV19 with TRBJ2-7, with 7 bases aligning to TRBD2. The CDR3 is 16 amino acids. Unmatched junction bases numbered 12, after V lost 4 bases and J lost 3 bases. Germline values: CDR1 LNHDA, CDR2 SQIVND (reference sequence). CDR3 bases: TGTGCCAGTAGTAGGGCAGGCGGGGGTTCCCTCTACGAGCAGTACTTC. This encodes CASSRAGGGSLYEQYF.

The chain combines TRBV2 with TRBJ2-3; D remains ambiguous. Trimming stripped 5 bases from V and 6 bases from J, with 12 bases between. The CDR3 sequence is 13 residues long. Looked up from germline, CDR1 is SNHLY and CDR2 is FYNNEI. CDR3: CASSHDLSDTQYF. The DNA of the CDR3 is TGTGCCAGCAGTCATGATCTTTCGGATACGCAGTATTTT.

The count of this clone is one. J is TRBJ2-7 and V is TRBV18, with TRBD2 as a possible D gene (6 bases). V shed 3 bases and J shed 2 bases, with 20 bases lying between them. The CDR3 has 17 residues. Per the germline V gene, CDR1 is KGHSH and CDR2 is LQKENI. CDR3: CASSPKRLRETPYEQYF. The DNA for the CDR3 is TGTGCCAGCTCACCCAAGAGACTCCGGGAGACTCCCTACGAGCAGTACTTC.

The V call is TRBV29-1, the J call TRBJ1-2; D gene ambiguous. V lost 6 bases to trimming and J lost 4 bases, with 12 bases between them. The CDR3 covers 12 residues. CDR1 and CDR2 from the germline V gene are SQVTM and ANQGSEA. The CDR3 nucleotides are TGCAGCGTCTCGACGGCTACCTATGGCTACACCTTC. This translates into CSVSTATYGYTF.

The chain is built from TRBV5-6 and TRBJ1-2, with 11 bases identical to TRBD1. V lost 2 bases, J lost 7 bases, and 7 bases stayed unmatched. Germline V gene data show CDR1 as SGHDT and CDR2 as YYEEEE. The CDR3 is 15 amino acids. CDR3 DNA sequence: TGTGCCAGCAGCTTATGGGGACAGGGGGTATTTGGCTACACCTTC. Translated, it gives CASSLWGQGVFGYTF.

This chain links TRBV18 with TRBJ2-2, with 9 bases aligning to TRBD2. J lost 6 bases, V lost 2 bases, and 7 bases had no gene match. This CDR3 region has 16 residues. Germline V gives CDR1 KGHSH, CDR2 LQKENI. CDR3 in amino acids: CASSPGLAGISGELFF. The DNA of the CDR3 is TGTGCCAGCTCACCAGGGCTAGCGGGGATCTCCGGGGAGCTGTTTTTT.

The chain employs TRBV5-6 and TRBJ2-7, with D possibly matching TRBD2 (5 bases). Germline lookup yields CDR1 SGHDT and CDR2 YYEEEE. The V end lost 3 bases, the J end lost 1 base, and 14 bases lay between the germline ends. The CDR3 length is 15 residues. The CDR3 sequence is CASSYGAGSSYEQYF. CDR3 nucleotides: TGTGCCAGCAGCTACGGCGCGGGTAGTTCCTACGAGCAGTACTTC.

Only one count was recorded for this clone. One junction end does not reproduce the germline sequence, and a read error may be involved. The J gene is TRBJ1-1, the V gene TRBV29-1; 7 positions agree with TRBD1. Germline CDR1 reads SQVTM; CDR2 reads ANQGSEA. This CDR3 is 9 amino acids long. The DNA for the CDR3 is TGCAGCGTTGAGGCGGGACAGCCCTTC. It translates to CSVEAGQPF. Full variable domain (remainder filled in from reference TRBV29-1 and TRBJ1-1): SAVISQKPSRDICQRGTSLTIQCQVDSQVTMMFWYRQQPGQSLTLIATANQGSEATYESGFVIDKFPISRPNLTFSTLTVSNMSPEDSSIYLCSVEAGQPFGQGTRLTVV.

J is TRBJ1-2 and V is TRBV2, with D unresolved. The CDR3 sequence is 16 residues long. Germline V gives CDR1 SNHLY, CDR2 FYNNEI. Between the trimmed V and J ends, which lost 2 bases and 4 bases, there was a span of 17 bases. The CDR3 bases are TGTGCCAGCAGTGAACCTGAAACAGAGAGGGTCTATGGCTACACCTTC. Its translation: CASSEPETERVYGYTF. Full variable domain (outside the CDR3, taken from reference TRBV2 and TRBJ1-2): EPEVTQTPSHQVTQMGQEVILRCVPISNHLYFYWYRQILGQKVEFLVSFYNNEISEKSEIFDDQFSVERPDGSNFTLKIRSTKLEDSAMYFCASSEPETERVYGYTFGSGTRLTVV.

This clone was seen just once. Other DNA sequences of this sample code for an identical CDR3. This chain uses TRBV6-5 with TRBJ2-7; tentatively, D is TRBD1 (5 bases). CDR1 is MNHEY, CDR2 SVGAGI, per germline. The CDR3 is 13 amino acids. Trimming removed 8 bases from V and 5 bases from J, with 16 bases in between. DNA of the CDR3: TGTGCCAGCGGTCGTAGGGGTGCTAACGAGCAGTACTTC. This sequence encodes CASGRRGANEQYF.

This chain connects TRBV2 to TRBJ2-1; 7 positions agree with TRBD1. V gave up 7 bases and J gave up 9 bases; unmatched junction bases: 12. The CDR3 has 14 amino acids. Germline CDR1 is SNHLY and CDR2 is FYNNEI. CDR3 nucleotides: TGTGCCAGCAAGAGGGCTGAGGGGGCAGTTGAGCAGTTCTTC. Its translation is CASKRAEGAVEQFF.

This chain uses TRBV5-1 with TRBJ1-1, with 9 nucleotides matching TRBD1. After removal of 6 bases from V and 2 bases from J, the junction contained 11 bases not matched to a gene. This CDR3 is 16 amino acids long. CDR1 is SGHRS, CDR2 YFSETQ, per germline. CDR3: CASTPQGAGHNTEAFF. CDR3 DNA sequence: TGCGCCAGCACCCCACAGGGGGCAGGTCACAACACTGAAGCTTTCTTT.

This clone was observed a handful of times. The V and J genes are TRBV7-9 and TRBJ2-3; D call uncertain. This CDR3 comprises 15 residues. CDR1 SEHNR and CDR2 FQNEAQ come from the germline V gene (reference sequence). Trimming cost V 2 bases and J 0 bases, with 9 bases left between them. The CDR3 sequence is CASSLSAPSTDTQYF. CDR3 coding DNA: TGTGCCAGCAGCTTATCTGCTCCCAGCACAGATACGCAGTATTTT. Supplemented by reference TRBV7-9 and TRBJ2-3, the full variable domain reads DTGVSQNPRHKITKRGQNVTFRCDPISEHNRLYWYRQTLGQGPEFLTYFQNEAQLEKSRLLSDRFSAERPKGSFSTLEIQRTEQGDSAMYLCASSLSAPSTDTQYFGPGTRLTVL.

This clone occurred a few times. The chain uses TRBV10-3 and TRBJ2-7; maybe TRBD2 (5 bases). Germline V CDR1 and CDR2: ENHRY, SYGVKD. Trimming took 7 bases from V and 2 from J, leaving 12 bases between them. The CDR3 is 13 residues long. The CDR3 reads CAIKGDSTYEQYF. CDR3 coding DNA: TGTGCCATCAAGGGAGACTCCACCTACGAGCAGTACTTC.

The chain uses TRBV4-2 and TRBJ2-5; the D gene could be TRBD1 or TRBD2 (6 bases each). Trimming cost V 1 base and J 1 base, with 10 bases left between them. Germline CDR1 and CDR2: LGHNA and YNFKEQ. This CDR3 region has 15 residues. The CDR3 loop reads CASSQAEGGQETQYF. The CDR3 DNA follows: TGTGCCAGCAGCCAAGCCGAGGGGGGCCAAGAGACCCAGTACTTC.

V usage is TRBV29-1 and J usage is TRBJ1-1, with D possibly TRBD1 on 5 matching bases. Per the germline V gene, CDR1 is SQVTM and CDR2 is ANQGSEA. The CDR3 length is 12 residues. Trimming removed 5 bases from V and 5 bases from J, with 12 bases in between. The CDR3 protein is CSVSPGGTEAFF. The CDR3 DNA reads as TGCAGCGTTTCCCCGGGGGGGACTGAAGCTTTCTTT.

This sequence joins TRBV30 and TRBJ2-1; 10 bases line up with TRBD2. Germline CDR1 reads GTSNPN; CDR2 reads SVGIG (reference sequence). The CDR3 covers 16 residues. V shed 1 base and J 15 bases; nucleotides not matched to a gene: 18. The CDR3 reads CAWSDGASGRRGLRFF. The CDR3 DNA reads TGTGCCTGGAGTGACGGAGCTAGCGGGAGAAGAGGCCTACGGTTCTTC.

This chain uses TRBV6-1 with TRBJ2-5; tentatively, D is TRBD2 (6 bases). The V gene lost 5 bases and the J gene lost 4 bases, with 11 bases spanning the gap. The CDR3 length is 13 residues. Germline assignment: CDR1 MNHNS and CDR2 SASEGT. The DNA for the CDR3 is TGTGCCAGCAGTCCCAGCGGGCGAGAGACCCAGTACTTC. Its translation is CASSPSGRETQYF.

The count of this clone is one. The V call is TRBV6-5, the J call TRBJ2-3, with 9 bases fitting TRBD2. The junction had 8 bases not matched to a gene; V was cut back by 6 bases and J by 4 bases. The length of the CDR3 is 15 residues. CDR1 and CDR2 from the germline V gene are MNHEY and SVGAGI. The CDR3 sequence is CASRPGTSSSDTQYF. The CDR3 nucleotides are TGTGCCAGCAGACCCGGGACTAGCTCATCAGATACGCAGTATTTT.

The rearrangement uses TRBV1 and TRBJ2-5; the table names TRBD2, a call not compared with the DNA. TRBV1 is a pseudogene locus. The CDR3 consists of 16 residues. In DNA, the CDR3 is TGCACCGGCAGCCAAACCCAGCGGGGTTACCAAGAGACCCAGTACTTC. Residues: CTGSQTQRGYQETQYF.

This chain uses TRBV5-1 with TRBJ2-7, with D tentatively TRBD1 (5 bases). This CDR3 spans 13 amino acids. V lost 6 bases and J lost 5, with 15 bases in between. Germline V gene sequence: CDR1 SGHRS, CDR2 YFSETQ. The CDR3 region has the DNA TGCGCCAGCAACTTTTTAGGGGCCCACGAGCAGTACTTC. It yields the protein CASNFLGAHEQYF. Full variable domain (outside the CDR3, taken from reference TRBV5-1 and TRBJ2-7): KAGVTQTPRYLIKTRGQQVTLSCSPISGHRSVSWYQQTPGQGLQFLFEYFSETQRNKGNFPGRFSGRQFSNSRSEMNVSTLELGDSALYLCASNFLGAHEQYFGPGTRLTVT.

The chain recombines TRBV25-1 with TRBJ1-2, with no clear D. This CDR3 spans 14 amino acids. Between the trimmed V and J ends, which lost 3 bases and 8 bases, there was a span of 16 bases. Per the germline V gene, CDR1 is MGHDK and CDR2 is SYGVNS. The CDR3, as DNA: TGTGCCAGCAGTGACCCCGGAGTGGGTGGGGGCTACACCTTC. Residues: CASSDPGVGGGYTF.

The genes are TRBV5-1 and TRBJ2-5; D is perhaps TRBD2 (6 bases). Germline-derived CDR1 and CDR2 are SGHRS and YFSETQ. CDR3 length equals 15 residues. The V end lost 0 bases, the J end lost 2 bases, and 11 bases lay between the germline ends. For the CDR3, the DNA is TGCGCCAGCAGCTTGGGCCCGGGAGAACAAGAGACCCAGTACTTC. Its protein is CASSLGPGEQETQYF.

This clone was detected a few times. The chain has TRBV11-2 and TRBJ2-7, with 10 bases fitting TRBD1. V dropped 3 bases and J dropped 2; count of bases not matched to a gene: 4. Germline assignment: CDR1 SGHAT and CDR2 FQNNGV. The CDR3 covers 15 residues. The CDR3 sequence is CASSFPDRGTYEQYF. The CDR3 DNA reads as TGTGCCAGCAGCTTCCCGGACAGGGGGACCTACGAGCAGTACTTC.